One and the same sample provided the 27 T cell receptor beta chains below, sequenced in a study of shared clonotypes between healthy human individuals (dated by TCRdb to the early 2020s). The library was built by means of the immunoSEQ multiplex PCR assay. The immuneACCESS repertoire file appears here via TCRdb, limited to in-frame rearrangements. These files lack a portion of the clones; in checked studies, under half of the deficit traces to unresolved V genes, and the cause of the others is not known. Here the sample has approximately 2.5 million clones; 85% to 95% occur a single time. The top ten constitute about 0.13% of the sample. Sequenced sample: naive CD4+ T cells sorted from blood. The sample's cell subset or site label is to be understood as: CD45RA+ positively selected. These receptors were collected from a man younger than 30 in good health.

The rearrangement links TRBV19 to TRBJ1-1; TRBD1 might be the D (6 bases). Germline assignment: CDR1 LNHDA and CDR2 SQIVND (reference sequence). The ends were cut back, 7 bases at V and 2 bases at J, with 17 bases in the middle. The CDR3 extends over 15 amino acids. CDR3 sequence: CASTEYRDGNTEAFF. The CDR3 DNA reads TGTGCCAGTACCGAATACAGGGACGGAAACACTGAAGCTTTCTTT.

This clone was counted only a few times. CDR3 nucleotides: TGTGCCAGTAGTCCCCCGCAGGGACGCCTTGATCGGGCTTTCTTT. As protein: CASSPPQGRLDRAFF. The chain recombines TRBV19 with TRBJ1-1; TRBD1 is a possible D gene (5 bases). The CDR3 loop spans 15 amino acids. From germline, CDR1 is LNHDA and CDR2 SQIVND (reference sequence). Trimming removed 5 bases from V and 11 bases from J, with 24 bases in between.

This chain links TRBV19 with TRBJ2-7; TRBD1 matches 8 bases. Germline-derived CDR1 and CDR2 are LNHDA and SQIVND (reference sequence). The trim removed 8 bases at V and 4 bases at J, leaving 1 base unmatched. This CDR3 is built from 11 residues. The CDR3 DNA follows: TGTGCCAGTGGGGACAGGTACGAGCAGTACTTC. This encodes CASGDRYEQYF.

The chain couples TRBV18 to TRBJ1-5, with unresolved D. The CDR3 is 15 residues long. V shed 4 bases and J shed 3 bases, with 13 bases lying between them. The germline gives CDR1 KGHSH, CDR2 LQKENI. The CDR3 bases are TGTGCCAGCTCACAGGGTGCTAATATCAATCAGCCCCAGCATTTT. Protein sequence: CASSQGANINQPQHF.

This clone was recorded only once. V is TRBV5-4 and J is TRBJ2-1; perhaps TRBD2 as D (6 bases). The CDR3 sequence is 16 residues long. V lost 0 bases, J lost 0 bases, and 10 bases lay in between. Germline CDR1 SGHNT, CDR2 YYREEE (reference sequence). The CDR3 sequence: CASSLDGSGSYNEQFF. The DNA of the CDR3 is TGTGCCAGCAGCTTGGATGGTAGCGGCTCCTACAATGAGCAGTTCTTC.

Only one count was recorded for this clone. This chain uses TRBV4-1 with TRBJ2-5; the match to TRBD1 covers 10 bases. The CDR3 totals 16 residues. J gave up 3 bases and V 4 bases, and 8 bases lay outside the gene matches. Germline CDR1 reads MGHRA; CDR2 reads YSYEKL. This CDR3 reads CASSRDRGRGEETQYF. CDR3 nucleotide sequence: TGCGCCAGCAGCCGGGACAGGGGCAGGGGAGAAGAGACCCAGTACTTC.

The chain is built from TRBV29-1 and TRBJ1-1; perhaps TRBD1 as D (5 bases). V was cut by 5 bases and J by 0 bases, with 13 bases left in between. The CDR3 spans 14 residues. Germline lookup yields CDR1 SQVTM and CDR2 ANQGSEA. This CDR3 is CSVLGDPVNTEAFF. The CDR3 coding sequence is TGCAGCGTTCTCGGGGACCCGGTGAACACTGAAGCTTTCTTT.

The rearrangement joins TRBV30 to TRBJ2-5; 8 positions match TRBD2. Per germline, CDR1 GTSNPN and CDR2 SVGIG (reference sequence). The CDR3 totals 12 residues. J lost 5 bases, V lost 1 base, and 0 bases had no gene match. CDR3 in DNA: TGTGCCTGGAGTGAGCGGGGGGAGACCCAGTACTTC. It encodes CAWSERGETQYF.

This clone was picked up one time. The CDR3 coding sequence is TGCGCCAGCAGCTTGGGAGAGGCGCAGTATTTT. It yields the protein CASSLGEAQYF. This sequence joins TRBV5-1 and TRBJ2-3; D unresolved. V lost 0 bases and J 10 bases, leaving 6 bases between the germline ends. Germline loops: CDR1 SGHRS, CDR2 YFSETQ. The length of the CDR3 is 11 residues.

This clone is a singleton in its sample. The rearrangement joins TRBV11-2 to TRBJ2-1; TRBD2 agrees at 9 bases. Germline V gives CDR1 SGHAT, CDR2 FQNNGV. The CDR3 has 18 residues. J lost 4 bases, V lost 1 base, and 11 bases had no gene match. The CDR3 reads CASSLAAASGDFYNEQFF. The CDR3 DNA is TGTGCCAGCAGCTTAGCAGCGGCTAGCGGGGACTTTTACAATGAGCAGTTCTTC.

The V gene is TRBV18, the J gene TRBJ1-1; D remains unclear. Germline assignment: CDR1 KGHSH and CDR2 LQKENI. The CDR3 loop spans 13 amino acids. V lost 5 bases, J lost 3 bases, and 10 bases lay in between. As DNA, the CDR3 is TGTGCCAGCTCAGTATCCAAGCACACTGAAGCTTTCTTT. It codes for CASSVSKHTEAFF.

The chain couples TRBV2 to TRBJ2-7; D could derive from TRBD1 or TRBD2 (5 bases each). This CDR3 region has 12 residues. Germline V CDR1 and CDR2: SNHLY, FYNNEI. V was trimmed by 3 bases and J by 8 bases, leaving 11 bases between them. For the CDR3, the DNA is TGTGCCAGCAGTGACAAGGGACCCCAGCAGTACTTC. Translation: CASSDKGPQQYF.

The gene calls are TRBV7-6 and TRBJ1-1; 9 nucleotides line up with TRBD1. CDR1 and CDR2 from the germline V gene are SGHVS and FNYEAQ. J lost 1 base, V lost 5 bases, and 8 bases had no gene match. The CDR3 is 16 residues long. The DNA for the CDR3 is TGTGCCAGCAGCCGACGGGGACAGGGACCGAACACTGAAGCTTTCTTT. The encoded protein is CASSRRGQGPNTEAFF.

The chain recombines TRBV5-4 with TRBJ2-5; the D gene is possibly TRBD2 (6 bases). The germline V and J ends were trimmed by 3 bases and 5 bases, with 20 bases remaining between them. From germline, CDR1 is SGHNT and CDR2 YYREEE (reference sequence). The CDR3 extends over 16 amino acids. For the CDR3, the DNA is TGTGCCAGCAGCTGGGATTCAGGGAGCGCGGGGGAGACCCAGTACTTC. This codes for CASSWDSGSAGETQYF. The variable domain in full, completed from reference TRBV5-4 and TRBJ2-5, reads ETGVTQSPTHLIKTRGQQVTLRCSSQSGHNTVSWYQQALGQGPQFIFQYYREEENGRGNFPPRFSGLQFPNYSSELNVNALELDDSALYLCASSWDSGSAGETQYFGPGTRLLVL.

This clone was seen only once. The chain combines TRBV11-2 with TRBJ1-1, with D perhaps TRBD1 (5 bases). V lost 5 bases to trimming and J lost 5 bases, with 21 bases between them. The CDR3 has 16 amino acids. The germline gives CDR1 SGHAT, CDR2 FQNNGV. The CDR3 loop reads CASSKPRVRVGTEAFF. CDR3 coding DNA: TGTGCCAGCAGCAAACCTCGGGTCAGGGTGGGTACTGAAGCTTTCTTT. The full variable domain, its missing parts supplied by reference TRBV11-2 and TRBJ1-1, is EAGVAQSPRYKIIEKRQSVAFWCNPISGHATLYWYQQILGQGPKLLIQFQNNGVVDDSQLPKDRFSAERLKGVDSTLKIQPAKLEDSAVYLCASSKPRVRVGTEAFFGQGTRLTVV.

This sequence joins TRBV7-2 and TRBJ2-3; 13 nucleotides agree with TRBD2. Germline CDR1 and CDR2: SGHTA and FQGNSA. V gave up 5 bases and J gave up 2 bases; unmatched junction bases: 4. The CDR3 totals 16 residues. The CDR3 sequence: CASSPGLAGVTDTQYF. CDR3 bases: TGTGCCAGCAGCCCCGGACTAGCGGGGGTCACAGATACGCAGTATTTT.

This clone was seen a handful of times. The same CDR3 can be traced to other DNA sequences in this sample. The rearrangement uses TRBV12-5 and TRBJ1-1; D is unresolved. Germline lookup yields CDR1 LGHNT and CDR2 FRNRAP. Trimming removed 1 base at V and 0 bases at J, with 3 bases between. This CDR3 comprises 13 residues. CDR3 sequence (DNA): TGTGCTAGTGGTTTGGGCGTGAACACTGAAGCTTTCTTT. Residues: CASGLGVNTEAFF.

Of note for this clone: The same CDR3 can be traced to other DNA sequences in this sample. The chain couples TRBV6-5 to TRBJ1-1, with no clear D. Germline values: CDR1 MNHEY, CDR2 SVGAGI. V was pared by 5 bases and J by 1 base, with 5 bases between. This CDR3 contains 12 residues. The CDR3 DNA is TGTGCCAGCAGTAGGCAGAACACTGAAGCTTTCTTT. It encodes CASSRQNTEAFF.

To note about this clone: Additional DNA sequences in this sample encode the identical CDR3. This CDR3 is CASSLQGGYGYTF. The CDR3 DNA follows: TGTGCCAGCAGCTTACAGGGGGGCTATGGCTACACCTTC. The rearrangement uses TRBV7-2 and TRBJ1-2, with TRBD1 matching over 7 bases. This CDR3 has 13 residues. Germline CDR1 and CDR2: SGHTA and FQGNSA. Trimming removed 2 bases from V and 4 bases from J; junction bases left unmatched: 1.

The chain combines TRBV19 with TRBJ1-6; 9 bases are shared with TRBD1. Trimming at V came to 7 bases and at J to 5 bases, leaving 6 bases not matched to a gene. The CDR3 consists of 15 residues. Germline V CDR1 and CDR2: LNHDA, SQIVND (reference sequence). The CDR3 sequence: CASTPRQGDNSPLHF. Here the CDR3 DNA reads TGTGCCAGTACCCCTAGACAGGGGGATAATTCACCCCTCCACTTT.

This clone appeared once. This chain joins TRBV4-3 and TRBJ2-1; 8 positions match TRBD1. Germline V gene data show CDR1 as LGHNA and CDR2 as YSLEER. Trimming cost V 2 bases and J 7 bases; bases outside gene matches: 7. CDR3 length: 15 residues. CDR3 region: CASSQLSQGANEQFF. The DNA of the CDR3 is TGCGCCAGCAGCCAACTATCGCAGGGGGCGAATGAGCAGTTCTTC.

The gene calls are TRBV6-5 and TRBJ2-1; 8 nucleotides agree with TRBD1. V gave up 4 bases and J gave up 8 bases; unmatched junction bases: 10. The CDR3 extends over 15 amino acids. The V gene's germline CDR1 is MNHEY and CDR2 SVGAGI. The CDR3 sequence is CASSSGASGGHEQFF. CDR3 in DNA: TGTGCCAGCAGTTCGGGGGCTTCAGGGGGCCATGAGCAGTTCTTC.

The chain recombines TRBV11-2 with TRBJ2-7; 13 bases fit TRBD2. Germline lookup yields CDR1 SGHAT and CDR2 FQNNGV. V gave up 5 bases and J gave up 0 bases; unmatched junction bases: 10. The CDR3 contains 18 residues. CDR3 amino acids: CASSPLTSGRLSSYEQYF. CDR3 coding DNA: TGTGCCAGCAGCCCTCTGACTAGCGGGAGGTTGAGCTCCTACGAGCAGTACTTC. The whole variable domain, remainder taken from reference TRBV11-2 and TRBJ2-7, is EAGVAQSPRYKIIEKRQSVAFWCNPISGHATLYWYQQILGQGPKLLIQFQNNGVVDDSQLPKDRFSAERLKGVDSTLKIQPAKLEDSAVYLCASSPLTSGRLSSYEQYFGPGTRLTVT.

The chain carries TRBV6-6 and TRBJ1-3, with a tentative D call TRBD1 (6 bases). The CDR3 runs to 16 residues. The germline V gene encodes CDR1 MNHNY and CDR2 SVGAGI (reference sequence). V was cut by 5 bases and J by 0 bases, with 14 bases left in between. The CDR3 bases are TGTGCCAGCAGTCCATCGGACAGAATCTCTGGAAACACCATATATTTT. This codes for CASSPSDRISGNTIYF.

In the case of this clone: The sample holds other DNA sequences that translate to the same CDR3. The rearrangement links TRBV5-1 to TRBJ2-3, with D unclear. Germline V gene sequence: CDR1 SGHRS, CDR2 YFSETQ. Trimming pared 0 bases from V and 1 base from J, leaving 3 bases between. The CDR3 length is 13 residues. CDR3 sequence (DNA): TGCGCCAGCAGCTTGGAAGGCACAGATACGCAGTATTTT. It yields the protein CASSLEGTDTQYF.

V gene TRBV19 combines with J gene TRBJ2-1; 9 positions agree with TRBD2. The CDR3 extends over 15 amino acids. V lost 10 bases to trimming and J lost 6 bases; unmatched junction nucleotides: 13. CDR1 is LNHDA and CDR2 is SQIVND in the germline V gene (reference sequence). The CDR3 DNA is TGTGCCACCTTCCCCGGCGGGGGGGCCACCAATGAGCAGTTCTTC. This translates into CATFPGGGATNEQFF.

The chain carries TRBV5-4 and TRBJ2-1; D not resolved. The germline V gene has CDR1 SGHNT and CDR2 YYREEE (reference sequence). Deletions cut 4 bases from V and 0 bases from J, with 14 bases between. The CDR3 consists of 16 residues. The CDR3 nucleotides read TGTGCCAGCAGCGTGAAAGGGTTCAGCTCCTACAATGAGCAGTTCTTC. Its protein product is CASSVKGFSSYNEQFF.